These 31 T cell receptor beta chains share one sample of origin, sequenced in a study of cytomegalovirus exposure and HLA in healthy donors. The PCR employed 60 Vbeta primers together with 13 Jbeta primers. Method: immunoSEQ multiplex PCR; TCRdb's copy keeps in-frame clones and lacks some. The sample lists roughly 100,000 clones, over 65% occurring once. Sample: PBMCs. These receptor sequences come from a woman in her forties in good health and CMV-seronegative.

The CDR3 nucleotides read TGTGCCACTAGGGAAGCGGGAGGGAAAAACATTCAGTACTTC. Translation gives CATREAGGKNIQYF. The chain employs TRBV19 and TRBJ2-4; 10 nucleotides align to TRBD2. CDR3 length: 14 amino acids. Trimming at V came to 10 bases and at J to 4 bases, leaving 7 bases not matched to a gene. CDR1 and CDR2 (germline): LNHDA, SQIVND (reference sequence).

This clone was counted a few times. The chain recombines TRBV7-8 with TRBJ2-7; 8 nucleotides match TRBD1. Germline CDR1 is SGHVS and CDR2 is FQNEAQ. The CDR3 is 14 residues long. Trimming took 5 bases from V and 6 from J; bases not matched to a gene: 9. DNA for the CDR3: TGTGCCAGCAGCACTGACCAGGGGGCCAGCGAGCAGTACTTC. Translation: CASSTDQGASEQYF. The whole variable domain, filled in from reference TRBV7-8 and TRBJ2-7, reads GAGVSQSPRYKVAKRGQDVALRCDPISGHVSLFWYQQALGQGPEFLTYFQNEAQLDKSGLPSDRFFAERPEGSVSTLKIQRTQQEDSAVYLCASSTDQGASEQYFGPGTRLTVT.

The rearrangement joins TRBV11-2 to TRBJ2-2; 12 positions agree with TRBD2. The germline CDR1 and CDR2 sequences are SGHAT and FQNNGV. The CDR3 covers 17 residues. The ends lost 5 bases at V and 5 bases at J; junction bases unmatched: 9. CDR3 sequence: CASSLAGGPLGTGELFF. CDR3 DNA sequence: TGTGCCAGCAGCCTAGCGGGAGGGCCCTTGGGGACCGGGGAGCTGTTTTTT.

This clone showed up just once. The chain has TRBV28 and TRBJ2-7; 10 nucleotides line up with TRBD1. The V gene's germline CDR1 is MDHEN and CDR2 SYDVKM. The CDR3 runs 16 residues. V lost 4 bases, J lost 1 base, and 7 bases stayed unmatched. The CDR3 DNA reads as TGTGCCAGCAGTTCCCCTCCGGGACAGGGGTCCTACGAGCAGTACTTC. It encodes CASSSPPGQGSYEQYF.

The rearrangement joins TRBV4-2 to TRBJ2-6; TRBD1 matches at 7 bases. Trimming removed 0 bases from V and 0 bases from J; junction bases left unmatched: 5. The germline V gene has CDR1 LGHNA and CDR2 YNFKEQ. CDR3 length: 18 residues. The CDR3 sequence is CASSQEATGTSGANVLTF. CDR3 in DNA: TGTGCCAGCAGCCAAGAGGCGACAGGGACCTCTGGGGCCAACGTCCTGACTTTC.

This chain uses TRBV9 with TRBJ2-7, with D possibly being TRBD2 (5 bases). The germline CDR1 and CDR2 sequences are SGDLS and YYNGEE. V was pared by 4 bases and J by 5 bases, with 28 bases between. The CDR3 consists of 18 residues. The CDR3 loop is CASSHPAGMVEEYDEQYF. The CDR3 DNA sequence: TGTGCCAGCAGCCACCCCGCCGGGATGGTTGAGGAATACGACGAGCAGTACTTC.

This clone appeared a single time. The V gene is TRBV27, the J gene TRBJ1-6; the D gene is possibly TRBD1 (6 bases). The CDR3 sequence is 16 residues long. Per germline, CDR1 MNHEY and CDR2 SMNVEV (reference sequence). V dropped 5 bases and J dropped 8 bases, with 19 bases sitting between them. For the CDR3, the DNA is TGTGCCAGCAGTCTTCGGGCAACAGGGATGGATTCACCCCTCCACTTT. The encoded protein is CASSLRATGMDSPLHF.

The chain joins TRBV7-3 to TRBJ1-1; D is ambiguous. Trimming took 8 bases from V and 6 from J, leaving 13 bases between them. Germline-derived CDR1 and CDR2 are SGHTA and FQGTGA. The CDR3 is made up of 12 amino acids. CDR3 sequence: CASQIYWPEAFF. As DNA, the CDR3 is TGTGCCAGCCAAATTTATTGGCCTGAAGCTTTCTTT.

The chain uses TRBV7-8 and TRBJ2-3; 10 positions match TRBD2. The CDR3 totals 16 residues. Germline loops: CDR1 SGHVS, CDR2 FQNEAQ. V lost 2 bases, J lost 2 bases, and 4 bases stayed unmatched. The DNA for the CDR3 is TGTGCCAGCAGCTTAATAGCGGGAGGATACACAGATACGCAGTATTTT. Encoded protein: CASSLIAGGYTDTQYF.

The gene calls are TRBV5-6 and TRBJ1-5, with a weak D call TRBD1 (5 bases). Germline V gives CDR1 SGHDT, CDR2 YYEEEE. V dropped 1 base and J dropped 5 bases, with 16 bases sitting between them. The CDR3 sequence is 16 residues long. The CDR3 loop reads CASSLWGRSGDQPQHF. The DNA for the CDR3 is TGTGCCAGCAGCTTGTGGGGCCGTTCGGGGGATCAGCCCCAGCATTTT.

The V call is TRBV27, the J call TRBJ1-5, with a tentative D call TRBD1 (5 bases). The CDR3 extends over 13 amino acids. Germline-derived CDR1 and CDR2 are MNHEY and SMNVEV (reference sequence). V gave up 6 bases and J gave up 4 bases, with 10 bases separating them. CDR3 sequence reads: CASSYNRNQPQHF. DNA of the CDR3: TGTGCCAGCAGCTATAACAGGAATCAGCCCCAGCATTTT.

The rearrangement uses TRBV27 and TRBJ1-2; D is perhaps TRBD1 (5 bases). CDR3 length: 17 residues. The V end lost 7 bases, the J end lost 4 bases, and 25 bases lay between the germline ends. Germline V lookup: CDR1 MNHEY, CDR2 SMNVEV (reference sequence). CDR3 protein: CASTPYSLGQGIYGYTF. The CDR3 DNA reads TGTGCCAGCACCCCATATTCCTTGGGGCAGGGCATCTATGGCTACACCTTC.

The V and J genes are TRBV9 and TRBJ2-3; D gene ambiguous. CDR3 length: 17 residues. Trimming took off 6 bases at V and 2 bases at J, with 22 bases between the two ends. The germline V gene encodes CDR1 SGDLS and CDR2 YYNGEE. The CDR3 reads CASTRSNYPIPTDTQYF. The CDR3 DNA sequence: TGTGCCAGCACCCGTAGTAACTATCCCATCCCCACAGATACGCAGTATTTT.

The V gene is TRBV30, the J gene TRBJ2-1; 8 bases are a match to TRBD2. Germline CDR1 GTSNPN, CDR2 SVGIG (reference sequence). This CDR3 spans 13 amino acids. The V and J ends lost 3 bases and 3 bases, in that order; junction bases with no gene match: 1. The CDR3 coding sequence is TGTGCCTGGAGACTAGCGGACTACAATGAGCAGTTCTTC. It translates to CAWRLADYNEQFF.

This chain uses TRBV19 with TRBJ1-1; weak D call: TRBD1 (5 bases). The CDR3 runs to 14 residues. The V and J ends lost 3 bases and 1 base respectively, with 9 bases between them. Germline V gene sequence: CDR1 LNHDA, CDR2 SQIVND (reference sequence). The CDR3 nucleotides are TGTGCCAGTAGTATCCGGGGGGGGAACACTGAAGCTTTCTTT. It translates to CASSIRGGNTEAFF.

The genes are TRBV27 and TRBJ2-7, with 7 nucleotides matching TRBD2. The CDR3 is 18 residues long. The germline V gene has CDR1 MNHEY and CDR2 SMNVEV (reference sequence). Trimming cost V 0 bases and J 3 bases; bases outside gene matches: 14. The CDR3 DNA reads as TGTGCCAGCAGTTTATCGGGTAGTGGCGGGAGTATGTTCTACGAGCAGTACTTC. Amino acids: CASSLSGSGGSMFYEQYF.

This clone was found a few times. The V and J genes are TRBV18 and TRBJ1-4; D is ambiguous. Between the trimmed V and J ends, which lost 3 bases and 7 bases, there was a span of 15 bases. The CDR3 spans 15 residues. Germline V gives CDR1 KGHSH, CDR2 LQKENI. The CDR3 is CASSPVADSSEKLFF. The DNA for the CDR3 is TGTGCCAGCTCACCGGTAGCAGACTCATCTGAAAAACTGTTTTTT.

The rearrangement links TRBV7-9 to TRBJ1-6; no clear D. The CDR3 consists of 15 residues. The V gene's germline CDR1 is SEHNR and CDR2 FQNEAQ (reference sequence). V lost 3 bases, J lost 0 bases, and 6 bases lay in between. DNA for the CDR3: TGTGCCAGCAGCTTGGGGAGCTCCTATAATTCACCCCTCCACTTT. Translating it yields CASSLGSSYNSPLHF.

The genes are TRBV6-5 and TRBJ2-1; 9 nucleotides align to TRBD2. J gave up 6 bases and V 0 bases, and 6 bases lay outside the gene matches. This CDR3 is 16 amino acids long. The V gene's germline CDR1 is MNHEY and CDR2 SVGAGI. The CDR3 sequence: CASSYSGTSSTNEQFF. The CDR3 DNA sequence: TGTGCCAGCAGTTACTCCGGGACTAGCTCAACCAATGAGCAGTTCTTC.

The gene calls are TRBV28 and TRBJ2-3; 9 positions match TRBD2. Germline V gene sequence: CDR1 MDHEN, CDR2 SYDVKM. The V and J ends lost 3 bases and 0 bases, in that order; junction bases with no gene match: 4. The CDR3 is made up of 16 amino acids. The CDR3 region is CASSLVTSGSTDTQYF. The CDR3 DNA sequence: TGTGCCAGCAGTTTGGTAACTAGCGGGAGCACAGATACGCAGTATTTT.

V gene TRBV28 combines with J gene TRBJ1-3; D possibly corresponds to TRBD1 (5 bases). Germline V gene sequence: CDR1 MDHEN, CDR2 SYDVKM. V shed 2 bases and J shed 2 bases, with 13 bases lying between them. The CDR3 is 16 residues long. CDR3 nucleotides: TGTGCCAGCAGTTTAGGGGGGTCGAACACTGGAAACACCATATATTTT. Amino acid sequence: CASSLGGSNTGNTIYF.

This chain connects TRBV7-9 to TRBJ1-2; D remains ambiguous. Per the germline V gene, CDR1 is SEHNR and CDR2 is FQNEAQ (reference sequence). This CDR3 contains 15 residues. V lost 0 bases to trimming and J lost 4 bases, with 12 bases between them. The CDR3 spells CASSLARGSSYGYTF. The CDR3, as DNA: TGTGCCAGCAGCTTAGCGCGAGGAAGTAGCTATGGCTACACCTTC. The entire variable domain, with the rest obtained from reference TRBV7-9 and TRBJ1-2, is as follows: DTGVSQNPRHKITKRGQNVTFRCDPISEHNRLYWYRQTLGQGPEFLTYFQNEAQLEKSRLLSDRFSAERPKGSFSTLEIQRTEQGDSAMYLCASSLARGSSYGYTFGSGTRLTVV.

The chain couples TRBV5-1 to TRBJ1-2; TRBD1 agrees at 7 bases. The V gene's germline CDR1 is SGHRS and CDR2 YFSETQ. The CDR3 loop spans 15 amino acids. Trimming at V came to 1 base and at J to 4 bases, leaving 7 bases not matched to a gene. CDR3 sequence: CASSLMAGGSYGYTF. In nucleotides, the CDR3 is TGCGCCAGCAGCTTGATGGCAGGGGGGAGCTATGGCTACACCTTC.

This chain links TRBV7-2 with TRBJ1-1; D ambiguous. V lost 3 bases, J lost 1 base, and 12 bases lay in between. From germline, CDR1 is SGHTA and CDR2 FQGNSA. The CDR3 extends over 15 amino acids. This CDR3 reads CASSFSRNRNTEAFF. CDR3 nucleotides: TGTGCCAGCAGCTTCTCCCGTAACAGGAACACTGAAGCTTTCTTT.

This clone appeared a single time. The chain employs TRBV27 and TRBJ1-1; 7 nucleotides match TRBD1. Germline V CDR1 and CDR2: MNHEY, SMNVEV (reference sequence). V shed 2 bases, J shed 5 bases, and the junction held 8 bases outside the gene matches. The CDR3 is 15 amino acids. CDR3 loop: CASSLIAGGRTEAFF. The CDR3 nucleotides are TGTGCCAGCAGTTTAATAGCAGGGGGTCGGACTGAAGCTTTCTTT.

The chain has TRBV28 and TRBJ2-7; D ambiguous. The germline V and J ends were trimmed by 5 bases and 0 bases, with 11 bases remaining between them. The CDR3 consists of 14 residues. CDR1 and CDR2 (germline): MDHEN, SYDVKM. The CDR3, as DNA: TGTGCCAGCAGTCCCCCACATCTCTCCTACGAGCAGTACTTC. The encoded protein is CASSPPHLSYEQYF. Full variable domain (remainder filled in from reference TRBV28 and TRBJ2-7): DVKVTQSSRYLVKRTGEKVFLECVQDMDHENMFWYRQDPGLGLRLIYFSYDVKMKEKGDIPEGYSVSREKKERFSLILESASTNQTSMYLCASSPPHLSYEQYFGPGTRLTVT.

V and J are TRBV4-3 and TRBJ2-5, with 8 bases aligning to TRBD2. With 0 bases clipped from V and 1 base from J, the junction kept 7 bases outside the gene matches. The CDR3 is made up of 17 amino acids. The germline gives CDR1 LGHNA, CDR2 YSLEER. The CDR3 nucleotides are TGCGCCAGCAGCCAAGATCTGACGGGAGGGAGCCAAGAGACCCAGTACTTC. It translates to CASSQDLTGGSQETQYF.

This sequence joins TRBV4-1 and TRBJ2-5; a weak D match, TRBD2 (5 bases). Germline V gene data show CDR1 as MGHRA and CDR2 as YSYEKL. V was cut by 1 base and J by 4 bases, with 7 bases left in between. The CDR3 extends over 13 amino acids. CDR3 sequence (DNA): TGCGCCAGCAGCCAAGGTCTAGCAGAGACCCAGTACTTC. This encodes CASSQGLAETQYF.

V gene TRBV9 combines with J gene TRBJ1-1; D is undetermined. The CDR3 totals 15 residues. Germline V gene sequence: CDR1 SGDLS, CDR2 YYNGEE. V lost 0 bases and J lost 1, with 10 bases in between. DNA for the CDR3: TGTGCCAGCAGCGTAGATGAGGCTCCGAACACTGAAGCTTTCTTT. Translated, it gives CASSVDEAPNTEAFF.

The chain employs TRBV27 and TRBJ2-7; 8 nucleotides match TRBD1. The CDR3 runs to 14 residues. Per the germline V gene, CDR1 is MNHEY and CDR2 is SMNVEV (reference sequence). With V trimmed by 3 bases and J by 0 bases, 1 base remained unmatched. The CDR3: CASSFGQGSYEQYF. DNA of the CDR3: TGTGCCAGCAGTTTCGGACAGGGCTCCTACGAGCAGTACTTC.

The chain links TRBV4-1 to TRBJ2-1; D possibly corresponds to TRBD2 (6 bases). This CDR3 is built from 14 residues. Germline CDR1 and CDR2: MGHRA and YSYEKL. Between the trimmed V and J ends, which lost 4 bases and 5 bases, there was a span of 12 bases. The CDR3 here is CASSPAGSNNEQFF. CDR3 DNA sequence: TGCGCCAGCAGCCCAGCGGGTTCGAACAATGAGCAGTTCTTC.